This T cell receptor (beta chain) was sequenced for a study of T-cell memory formation after mild COVID-19. Study-level findings and limits: There was a balanced CD4/CD8 profile in clones contracting day 15 to 85, and later expanders leaned CD4+. Clones which contracted sat mainly in CM and EM if CD4+, and in EMRA if CD8+.

CDR1 and CDR2 (germline): SGHAT, FQNNGV. CDR3 size: 19 residues. With 4 bases clipped from V and 5 bases from J, the junction kept 16 bases outside the gene matches. This clonotype was detected only a few times. Its antigen is still unknown. TCRalpha and TCRbeta libraries used 5'RACE with constant-segment primers and UMIs. TCRdb re-analysed the 5' RACE reads in MiXCR, keeping a single row per CDR3 protein. This table has approximately 400,000 distinct CDR3 sequences, approximately 25% appearing once. This TCR came from an adult woman who had mild COVID-19 (a few samples of this study predate the infection). Cell type and time point are not known. The source material was PBMCs or a T cell subset sorted from them (not recorded which). The chain links TRBV11-2 to TRBJ2-2; 10 bases fit TRBD2. The DNA for the CDR3 is TGTGCCAGCAGCTCACGACCGGTGTTAGCGGGAGGATGGACCGGGGAGCTGTTTTTT. It encodes CASSSRPVLAGGWTGELFF.